This T cell receptor beta chain was retrieved from a study of beta chain features in type 1 diabetes. Study overall: Investigators examined around 110 million sorted cells across all samples.

About this clone itself: The antigen is undetermined.

All of the isolated RNA was reverse transcribed, so expressed TCRB transcripts were sequenced. TCRdb keeps only in-frame clones here, not all; method: immunoSEQ multiplex PCR. The data contain 300,000 to 350,000 clones, about 13% of them singletons. General study results and limits: A greater similarity of naive, central memory and Treg TCRB repertoires was seen among patients than among healthy donors. Across all four CD4+ subsets, people with type 1 diabetes showed modestly shorter TCRB CDR3s.

The V and J ends lost 5 bases and 4 bases respectively, with 11 bases between them. Looked up from germline, CDR1 is LGHNT and CDR2 is FRNRAP. There are 14 residues in the CDR3. It was via CD45RO/CCR7/CD25/CD127/CD95/CD27 that CD4+ naive, central memory, regulatory and stem cell-like memory cells were sorted. This sequence was found in a woman between 18 and 29 years old with type 1 diabetes. The chain links TRBV12-5 to TRBJ2-2; no definite D call. The specimen was naive CD4+ T cells from blood. CDR3: CASGLRLSTGELFF. As DNA, the CDR3 is TGTGCTAGTGGTCTACGACTGAGCACCGGGGAGCTGTTTTTT.